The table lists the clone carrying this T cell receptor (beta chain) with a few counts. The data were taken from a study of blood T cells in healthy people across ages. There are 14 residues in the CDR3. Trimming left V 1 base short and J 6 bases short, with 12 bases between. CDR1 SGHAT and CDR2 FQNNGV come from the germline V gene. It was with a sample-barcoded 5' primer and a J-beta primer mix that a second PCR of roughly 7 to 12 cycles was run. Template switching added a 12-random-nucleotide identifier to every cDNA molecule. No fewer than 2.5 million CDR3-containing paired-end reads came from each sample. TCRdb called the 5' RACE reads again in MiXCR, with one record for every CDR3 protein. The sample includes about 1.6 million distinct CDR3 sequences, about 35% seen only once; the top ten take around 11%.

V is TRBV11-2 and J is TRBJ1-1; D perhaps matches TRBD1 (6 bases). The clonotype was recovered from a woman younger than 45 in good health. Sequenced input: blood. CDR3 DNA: TGTGCCAGCAGCTTAGTGGTGGGGGGCGCTGAAGCTTTCTTT. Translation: CASSLVVGGAEAFF.